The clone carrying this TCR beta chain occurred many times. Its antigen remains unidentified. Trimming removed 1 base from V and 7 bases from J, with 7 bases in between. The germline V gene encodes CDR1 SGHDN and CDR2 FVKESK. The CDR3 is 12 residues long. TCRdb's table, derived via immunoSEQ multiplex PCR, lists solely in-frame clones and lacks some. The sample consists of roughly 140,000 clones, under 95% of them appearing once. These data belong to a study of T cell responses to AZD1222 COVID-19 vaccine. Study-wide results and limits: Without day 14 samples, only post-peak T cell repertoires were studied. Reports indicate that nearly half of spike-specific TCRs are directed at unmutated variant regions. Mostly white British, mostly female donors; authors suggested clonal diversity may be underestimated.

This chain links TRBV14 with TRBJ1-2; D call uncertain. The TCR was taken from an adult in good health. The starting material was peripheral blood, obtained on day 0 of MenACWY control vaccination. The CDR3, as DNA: TGTGCCAGCAGCCAAGGAGTCTCTGGCTACACCTTC. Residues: CASSQGVSGYTF. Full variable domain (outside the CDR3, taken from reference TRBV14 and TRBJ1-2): EAGVTQFPSHSVIEKGQTVTLRCDPISGHDNLYWYRRVMGKEIKFLLHFVKESKQDESGMPNNRFLAERTGGTYSTLKVQPAELEDSGVYFCASSQGVSGYTFGSGTRLTVV.